This T cell receptor (beta chain) was sequenced in a study of technical replicates of blood from several donors. Produced via immunoSEQ multiplex PCR; TCRdb's table is partial and in-frame only. The data contain over 85,000 clones, about 96% of them singletons. The CDR3 is made up of 15 amino acids. In germline, CDR1 is LNHNV, CDR2 YYDKDF (reference sequence). V trimming: 0 bases; J trimming: 4 bases; junction bases outside the gene matches: 5. This TCR came from a human donor in good health. The gene calls are TRBV15 and TRBJ2-5; 7 positions agree with TRBD1. The material sequenced was T cells isolated from PBMCs. CDR3 nucleotide sequence: TGTGCCACCAGCAGAGATTACGCAGGGGGAGAGACCCAGTACTTC. Protein sequence: CATSRDYAGGETQYF.